The present T cell receptor (beta chain) was sequenced within a study of blood T cell repertoires in COVID-19. Study-level information: Researchers got acute and convalescent COVID-19 samples from the United States, Italy and Spain. Sources were T cells, B-cell-depleted T cells, or PBMCs; the material itself was cDNA or gDNA.

Original methodology: Cell counts per sample came from amplifying reference gene primers. The method was immunoSEQ multiplex PCR; TCRdb's version includes in-frame clones alone and lacks a portion of them. Clone size and V and J calls were adopted from that table, with D and trimming inferred from the DNA. The data contain some 50,000 clones, 70% to 90% of them singletons. Recovered status in Cohort 3 required two negative PCRs, clearance, or symptom resolution. This CDR3 contains 15 residues. Germline-derived CDR1 and CDR2 are MNHEY and SMNVEV (reference sequence). V shed 3 bases and J 2 bases; nucleotides not matched to a gene: 6.

The sequencing input was PBMCs or T cells enriched from blood (not recorded which). The sequence was obtained from a woman between 45 and 60 years old who had recovered from COVID-19. The chain uses TRBV27 and TRBJ1-1; 7 bases line up with TRBD1. CDR3 amino acids: CASSLRGQTNTEAFF. The CDR3, as DNA: TGTGCCAGCAGTTTGCGGGGACAGACAAACACTGAAGCTTTCTTT.